These 28 T cell receptor beta chains originate from one sample sequenced in a study of T-cell reconstitution after alpha-beta-depleted transplantation in children. Unique molecular identifiers were built into the TCRbeta library. TCRdb re-analysed the PCR reads in MiXCR, keeping a single row per CDR3 protein. Altogether 300,000 or so distinct CDR3 sequences are present, around 25% being singletons, with the ten largest covering 9.5% to 12%. The sequencing here drew on PBMCs, mostly from graft donor cells, taken 180 days after TCRalphabeta/CD19-depleted stem cell transplant. The receptors stem from a male patient under 18 who had a stem cell transplant for acute lymphoblastic leukemia, so the T cells may come from the graft donor.

The chain couples TRBV5-4 to TRBJ2-1; 10 bases align to TRBD2. Germline loops: CDR1 SGHNT, CDR2 YYREEE (reference sequence). The CDR3 length is 16 residues. V was pared by 3 bases and J by 0 bases, with 3 bases of the junction left unmatched. The CDR3 DNA sequence: TGTGCCAGCAGCTCTCCTAGCGGGAGCTCCTACAATGAGCAGTTCTTC. This gives the protein CASSSPSGSSYNEQFF.

The V and J genes are TRBV10-3 and TRBJ2-1; 14 bases are shared with TRBD2. The germline CDR1 and CDR2 sequences are ENHRY and SYGVKD. V dropped 4 bases and J dropped 8; count of bases not matched to a gene: 4. The CDR3 loop spans 15 amino acids. The CDR3 bases are TGTGCCATCAGTGCCGGACTAGCGGGAGGAGATGAGCAGTTCTTC. This sequence encodes CAISAGLAGGDEQFF.

The chain links TRBV25-1 to TRBJ2-7; 11 positions agree with TRBD2. Germline V gene lookup returns CDR1 MGHDK and CDR2 SYGVNS. The V segment lost 0 bases and the J segment 0 bases; nucleotides outside the gene matches: 10. There are 19 residues in the CDR3. The CDR3 sequence: CASSEYRASGRFLSYEQYF. DNA of the CDR3: TGTGCCAGCAGTGAATATCGGGCTAGCGGGAGGTTCCTCTCCTACGAGCAGTACTTC.

This clonotype appeared many times. V and J are TRBV12-3 or TRBV12-4 and TRBJ2-7, with a tentative D call TRBD1 (5 bases). The CDR3 is 12 residues long. Trimming removed 5 bases at V and 5 bases at J, with 10 bases between. The CDR3 nucleotides read TGTGCCAGCAGTCCATGGGGCAACGAGCAGTACTTC. Amino acid sequence: CASSPWGNEQYF.

This clonotype was detected only a few times. V and J are TRBV20-1 and TRBJ2-7; D may be TRBD1 (5 bases). This CDR3 has 14 residues. CDR1 DFQATT and CDR2 SNEGSKA come from the germline V gene (reference sequence). V lost 4 bases and J 0 bases, leaving 13 bases between the germline ends. CDR3 protein: CSAKLVGVSYEQYF. CDR3 bases: TGCAGTGCTAAGTTAGTAGGGGTCTCCTACGAGCAGTACTTC.

The rearrangement uses TRBV7-6 and TRBJ2-7; D is perhaps TRBD1 (5 bases). V lost 5 bases to trimming and J lost 3 bases, with 11 bases between them. The germline CDR1 and CDR2 sequences are SGHVS and FNYEAQ. This CDR3 has 13 amino acids. The CDR3 is CASSLDTYYEQYF. The CDR3 bases are TGTGCCAGCAGCCTGGACACCTACTACGAGCAGTACTTC.

V usage is TRBV25-1 and J usage is TRBJ1-2; 9 bases are a match to TRBD1. The trim removed 4 bases at V and 4 bases at J, leaving 7 bases unmatched. The V gene's germline CDR1 is MGHDK and CDR2 SYGVNS. This CDR3 has 15 residues. CDR3: CASSAQGAAIYGYTF. DNA for the CDR3: TGTGCCAGCAGTGCACAGGGGGCGGCCATCTATGGCTACACCTTC.

V gene TRBV4-2 combines with J gene TRBJ2-5; tentatively, D is TRBD1 (5 bases). Trimming took off 1 base at V and 1 base at J, with 7 bases between the two ends. The germline V gene encodes CDR1 LGHNA and CDR2 YNFKEQ. The CDR3 extends over 14 amino acids. The DNA for the CDR3 is TGTGCCAGCAGCCAAGTCACAGGCCAAGAGACCCAGTACTTC. It is translated as CASSQVTGQETQYF.

This clonotype was seen more than once but under ten times. J is TRBJ2-7 and V is TRBV7-9, with D unclear. The ends were cut back, 0 bases at V and 5 bases at J, with 8 bases in the middle. The CDR3 is 13 amino acids. CDR1 SEHNR and CDR2 FQNEAQ come from the germline V gene (reference sequence). The CDR3 bases are TGTGCCAGCAGCTTAGCCCTTCGGCACGAGCAGTACTTC. It codes for CASSLALRHEQYF.

This chain connects TRBV12-3 or TRBV12-4 to TRBJ1-3; D is unclear. This CDR3 has 14 residues. V was shortened by 5 bases and J by 0 bases, with 8 bases between the two germline ends. The CDR3 spells CASSVHPSGNTIYF. The CDR3 DNA reads as TGTGCCAGCAGTGTCCACCCCTCTGGAAACACCATATATTTT.

V and J are TRBV28 and TRBJ1-1; D gene uncertain. Germline V gene data show CDR1 as MDHEN and CDR2 as SYDVKM. The CDR3 is 14 residues long. Trimming shortened V by 6 bases and J by 5 bases, and 16 bases separated the two germline ends. CDR3 residues: CASSSPVGWTEAFF. In nucleotides, the CDR3 is TGTGCCAGCAGCTCCCCCGTGGGTTGGACTGAAGCTTTCTTT. Full variable domain (remainder filled in from reference TRBV28 and TRBJ1-1): DVKVTQSSRYLVKRTGEKVFLECVQDMDHENMFWYRQDPGLGLRLIYFSYDVKMKEKGDIPEGYSVSREKKERFSLILESASTNQTSMYLCASSSPVGWTEAFFGQGTRLTVV.

This rearrangement joins TRBV12-3 or TRBV12-4 to TRBJ2-7; 8 bases match TRBD2. J was trimmed by 5 bases and V by 3 bases; bases with no gene match: 12. The length of the CDR3 is 16 residues. Here the CDR3 DNA reads TGTGCCAGCAGTTTTAGGCTAGCGGGCCCCAGCCACGAGCAGTACTTC. Translation gives CASSFRLAGPSHEQYF.

This rearrangement joins TRBV5-6 to TRBJ2-5; D possibly matches TRBD1 or TRBD2 (5 bases each). The CDR3 extends over 14 amino acids. Trimming removed 3 bases from V and 8 bases from J, with 17 bases in between. CDR1 is SGHDT, CDR2 YYEEEE, per germline. The CDR3 loop reads CASSWGRSVGTQYF. CDR3 DNA sequence: TGTGCCAGCAGCTGGGGACGTTCCGTCGGAACCCAGTACTTC.

This clonotype occurred a few times. The genes are TRBV12-3 or TRBV12-4 and TRBJ2-4; D gene unclear. Deletions cut 1 base from V and 9 bases from J, with 13 bases between. CDR3 length: 14 amino acids. CDR3 in amino acids: CASSLDAGSGIQYF. DNA of the CDR3: TGTGCCAGCAGTTTAGATGCAGGATCCGGCATTCAGTACTTC.

This clonotype was detected once. In DNA, the CDR3 is TGCAGTGCTAGAGAGGGGGTAGCGGGCGAGCAAGAGACCCAGTACTTC. It yields the protein CSAREGVAGEQETQYF. The chain carries TRBV20-1 and TRBJ2-5; 7 bases map to TRBD2. The CDR3 has 16 residues. Trimming cost V 0 bases and J 2 bases; bases outside gene matches: 9. Germline CDR1 DFQATT, CDR2 SNEGSKA (reference sequence).

The chain couples TRBV7-6 to TRBJ1-1; no clear D gene. Germline V lookup: CDR1 SGHVS, CDR2 FNYEAQ. The CDR3 loop spans 13 amino acids. Deletions cut 5 bases from V and 4 bases from J, with 11 bases between. The CDR3 region has the DNA TGTGCCAGCAGCCCGCGACGGCCCACTGAAGCTTTCTTT. It codes for CASSPRRPTEAFF.

This clonotype was detected only a few times. The rearrangement joins TRBV7-2 to TRBJ2-3; 12 positions agree with TRBD2. J gave up 5 bases and V 5 bases, and 8 bases lay outside the gene matches. Germline V gene data show CDR1 as SGHTA and CDR2 as FQGNSA. CDR3 length: 16 residues. DNA of the CDR3: TGTGCCAGCAGCCTACGACTAGCGGGAGTTCTAGATACGCAGTATTTT. This gives the protein CASSLRLAGVLDTQYF. The whole variable domain, filled in from reference TRBV7-2 and TRBJ2-3, reads GAGVSQSPSNKVTEKGKDVELRCDPISGHTALYWYRQSLGQGLEFLIYFQGNSAPDKSGLPSDRFSAERTGGSVSTLTIQRTQQEDSAVYLCASSLRLAGVLDTQYFGPGTRLTVL.

This clonotype was found a few times. V usage is TRBV10-3 and J usage is TRBJ1-2; D remains ambiguous. CDR1 is ENHRY, CDR2 SYGVKD, per germline. The CDR3 is 15 amino acids. V shed 6 bases and J shed 2 bases, with 16 bases lying between them. CDR3 sequence: CAISADGAVNYGYTF. The CDR3 DNA sequence: TGTGCCATCAGCGCGGACGGAGCCGTCAACTATGGCTACACCTTC.

V and J are TRBV12-3 or TRBV12-4 and TRBJ2-7; D perhaps matches TRBD2 (7 bases). Trimming left V 3 bases short and J 7 bases short, with 19 bases between. This CDR3 is built from 15 residues. The CDR3 reads CASSLGGAAQREQYF. The CDR3 DNA sequence: TGTGCCAGCAGTTTGGGGGGGGCCGCCCAAAGGGAGCAGTACTTC.

This clonotype has more than one count but fewer than ten. The chain couples TRBV7-3 to TRBJ1-5, with D possibly TRBD1 on 5 matching bases. Germline CDR1 and CDR2: SGHTA and FQGTGA. The CDR3 contains 14 residues. Trimming shortened V by 2 bases and J by 8 bases, and 13 bases separated the two germline ends. In nucleotides, the CDR3 is TGTGCCAGCAGCTTACGGGGTCGGGGGGAGCCCCAGCATTTT. Its protein product is CASSLRGRGEPQHF.

This clonotype was seen repeatedly, ten times or more. The chain recombines TRBV5-1 with TRBJ2-2; D remains ambiguous. The V and J ends lost 4 bases and 0 bases respectively, with 10 bases between them. This CDR3 has 15 residues. From germline, CDR1 is SGHRS and CDR2 YFSETQ. The CDR3 DNA reads TGCGCCAGCAGCCGACACCTCGCGAACACCGGGGAGCTGTTTTTT. Translating it yields CASSRHLANTGELFF.

The table lists this clonotype with a few counts. The rearrangement links TRBV7-9 to TRBJ2-2; TRBD2 might be the D (6 bases). Germline V CDR1 and CDR2: SEHNR, FQNEAQ (reference sequence). CDR3 length equals 13 residues. The CDR3 here is CVAGGMDTGELFF. CDR3 coding DNA: TGTGTCGCTGGGGGGATGGACACCGGGGAGCTGTTTTTT.

This clonotype occurred a few times. CDR3 sequence reads: CASSLGHNEIYEQYF. The CDR3 DNA sequence: TGTGCCAGCAGCTTAGGACACAACGAGATCTACGAGCAGTACTTC. The rearrangement joins TRBV7-6 to TRBJ2-7; D unclear. The V end lost 1 base, the J end lost 3 bases, and 13 bases lay between the germline ends. CDR1 SGHVS and CDR2 FNYEAQ come from the germline V gene. This CDR3 comprises 15 residues. Using reference TRBV7-6 and TRBJ2-7 for the parts outside the CDR3, the full variable domain is GAGVSQSPRYKVTKRGQDVALRCDPISGHVSLYWYRQALGQGPEFLTYFNYEAQQDKSGLPNDRFSAERPEGSISTLTIQRTEQRDSAMYRCASSLGHNEIYEQYFGPGTRLTVT.

V gene TRBV5-1 combines with J gene TRBJ2-7; 13 bases line up with TRBD2. The CDR3 runs 17 residues. The junction had 11 bases not matched to a gene; V was cut back by 4 bases and J by 4 bases. In germline, CDR1 is SGHRS, CDR2 YFSETQ. Written as DNA, the CDR3 is TGCGCCAGCAGCCCAGGGGAACTAGCGGGAGGGATGTACGAGCAGTACTTC. The encoded protein is CASSPGELAGGMYEQYF.

The genes are TRBV6-5 and TRBJ2-6; D gene unclear. V lost 2 bases and J 0 bases, leaving 11 bases between the germline ends. CDR1 MNHEY and CDR2 SVGAGI come from the germline V gene. The CDR3 covers 17 residues. The CDR3 spells CASSYGSLSSGANVLTF. In nucleotides, the CDR3 is TGTGCCAGCAGTTACGGGTCACTTAGCTCTGGGGCCAACGTCCTGACTTTC.

In its sample, this clonotype was seen a few times. This rearrangement joins TRBV7-9 to TRBJ2-7; D remains ambiguous. CDR1 and CDR2 (germline): SEHNR, FQNEAQ (reference sequence). Deletions cut 0 bases from V and 7 bases from J, with 7 bases between. CDR3 length: 12 residues. The CDR3 bases are TGTGCCAGCAGCTTAGCGGATGGGGAGCAGTACTTC. Translated: CASSLADGEQYF.

The V gene is TRBV5-8, the J gene TRBJ1-5; TRBD1 matches 7 bases. The germline V gene encodes CDR1 SGHTS and CDR2 YDEGEE. The V segment lost 0 bases and the J segment 9 bases; nucleotides outside the gene matches: 9. The CDR3 extends over 15 amino acids. This CDR3 reads CASSLVDAGGSPQHF. In DNA, the CDR3 is TGTGCCAGCAGCTTGGTGGACGCAGGGGGATCGCCCCAGCATTTT.

The CDR3 DNA follows: TGTGCCAGCAGCAACTTAACTAGCGGGAGCTACGAGCAGTACTTC. Its protein is CASSNLTSGSYEQYF. V gene TRBV21-1 combines with J gene TRBJ2-7; the listed D gene, TRBD2, was not tested against the DNA. TRBV21-1 is a pseudogene locus. The CDR3 runs 15 residues.